This TCR beta chain was observed in a study of CD8+CD57+ T cells in acquired aplastic anemia. Per the germline V gene, CDR1 is KGHDR and CDR2 is SFDVKD. The CDR3 extends over 15 amino acids. Deletions cut 2 bases from V and 7 bases from J, with 16 bases between. Genomic DNA acted as the template from which TCR beta VDJ combination and CDR3 sequence profiling were carried out. Each CDR3 protein is one row after TCRdb ran MiXCR on the reads. Among about 150,000 distinct CDR3 sequences listed, approximately 41% were seen once. There are many counts of this clonotype. Sequences were obtained from sorted CD4+, CD8+, or CD8+CD57+ T cells (not recorded which) from PBMCs. The receptor comes from a human donor in good health, serving as a control. The chain is built from TRBV24-1 and TRBJ1-2; D may be TRBD1 (5 bases). In DNA form, the CDR3 reads TGTGCCACCAGTGATTCAGACAGAAAAGGAAGTGGCTACACCTTC. Translating it yields CATSDSDRKGSGYTF.